This entry features one T cell receptor (beta chain) sequence. Antigen: not known. These data originate in a study of shared clonotypes between healthy human individuals. Study-wide findings and caveats: Clonotypes shared by all four sorted-subset donors had higher generation probabilities than non-shared clonotypes.

This CDR3 contains 13 residues. CDR1 is LNHDA, CDR2 SQIVND, per germline (reference sequence). V was shortened by 6 bases and J by 0 bases, with 5 bases between the two germline ends. Measured with immunoSEQ multiplex PCR; TCRdb has only the in-frame clones, and not every one. The sample has hundreds of thousands of clones; 72% are singletons. The source material was memory CD4+ T cells sorted from blood. Subset meaning: CD45RA-negative fraction. V is TRBV19 and J is TRBJ2-2; D is ambiguous. The origin of this receptor is a woman under 40 in good health. CDR3 residues: CASSGANTGELFF. The CDR3 nucleotides are TGTGCCAGTAGCGGAGCGAACACCGGGGAGCTGTTTTTT.